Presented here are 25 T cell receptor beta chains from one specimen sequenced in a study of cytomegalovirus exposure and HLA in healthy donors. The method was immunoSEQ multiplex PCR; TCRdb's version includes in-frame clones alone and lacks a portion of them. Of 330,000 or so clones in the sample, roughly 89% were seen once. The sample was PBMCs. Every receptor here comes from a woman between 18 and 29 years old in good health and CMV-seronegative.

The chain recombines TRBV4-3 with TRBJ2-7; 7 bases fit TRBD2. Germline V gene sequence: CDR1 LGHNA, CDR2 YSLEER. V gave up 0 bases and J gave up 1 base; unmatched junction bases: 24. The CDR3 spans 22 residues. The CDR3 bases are TGCGCCAGCAGCCAAGAAGGAGACGGCGGGATGGAGCGGGACGCTAAATCCTACGAGCAGTACTTC. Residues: CASSQEGDGGMERDAKSYEQYF.

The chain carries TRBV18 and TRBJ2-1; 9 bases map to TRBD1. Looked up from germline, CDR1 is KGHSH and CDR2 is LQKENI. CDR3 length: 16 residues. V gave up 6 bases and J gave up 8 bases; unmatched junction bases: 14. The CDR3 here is CASSSRAGQGVHEQFF. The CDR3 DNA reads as TGTGCCAGCTCCTCAAGGGCGGGACAGGGTGTTCATGAGCAGTTCTTC.

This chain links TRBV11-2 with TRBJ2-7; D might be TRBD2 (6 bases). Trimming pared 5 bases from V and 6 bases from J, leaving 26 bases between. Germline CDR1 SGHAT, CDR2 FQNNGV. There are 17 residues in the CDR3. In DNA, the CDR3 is TGTGCCAGCAGCCCGACTGCCTCGTGGGGGGATGGAGGCGAGCAGTACTTC. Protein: CASSPTASWGDGGEQYF. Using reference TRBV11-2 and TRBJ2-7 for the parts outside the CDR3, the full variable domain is EAGVAQSPRYKIIEKRQSVAFWCNPISGHATLYWYQQILGQGPKLLIQFQNNGVVDDSQLPKDRFSAERLKGVDSTLKIQPAKLEDSAVYLCASSPTASWGDGGEQYFGPGTRLTVT.

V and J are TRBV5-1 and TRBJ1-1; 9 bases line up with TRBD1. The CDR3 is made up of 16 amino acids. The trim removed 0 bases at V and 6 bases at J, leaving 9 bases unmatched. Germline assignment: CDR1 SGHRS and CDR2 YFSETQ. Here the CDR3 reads CASSLARDRVRSEAFF. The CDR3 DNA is TGCGCCAGCAGCTTGGCGCGGGACAGGGTGAGGTCTGAAGCTTTCTTT.

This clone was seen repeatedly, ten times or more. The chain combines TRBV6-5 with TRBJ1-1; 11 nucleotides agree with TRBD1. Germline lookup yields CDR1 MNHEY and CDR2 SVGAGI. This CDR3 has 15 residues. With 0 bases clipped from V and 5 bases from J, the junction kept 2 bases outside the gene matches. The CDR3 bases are TGTGCCAGCAGTTACTCCGGGACAGGGGGAACTGAAGCTTTCTTT. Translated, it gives CASSYSGTGGTEAFF.

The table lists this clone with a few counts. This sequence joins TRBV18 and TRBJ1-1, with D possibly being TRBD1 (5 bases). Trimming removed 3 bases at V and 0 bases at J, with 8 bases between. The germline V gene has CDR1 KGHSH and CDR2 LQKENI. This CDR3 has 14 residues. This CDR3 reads CASSPGGVNTEAFF. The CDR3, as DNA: TGTGCCAGCTCACCGGGAGGGGTGAACACTGAAGCTTTCTTT.

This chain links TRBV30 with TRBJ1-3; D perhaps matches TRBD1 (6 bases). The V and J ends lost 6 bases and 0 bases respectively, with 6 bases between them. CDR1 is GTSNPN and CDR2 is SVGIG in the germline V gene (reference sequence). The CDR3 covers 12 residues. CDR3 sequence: CACRGSGNTIYF. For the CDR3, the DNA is TGTGCCTGCAGGGGCTCTGGAAACACCATATATTTT.

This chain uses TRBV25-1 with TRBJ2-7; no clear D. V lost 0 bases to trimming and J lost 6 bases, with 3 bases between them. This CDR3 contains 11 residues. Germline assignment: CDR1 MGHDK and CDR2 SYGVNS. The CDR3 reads CASSEYSEQYF. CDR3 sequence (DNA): TGTGCCAGCAGTGAATATAGCGAGCAGTACTTC.

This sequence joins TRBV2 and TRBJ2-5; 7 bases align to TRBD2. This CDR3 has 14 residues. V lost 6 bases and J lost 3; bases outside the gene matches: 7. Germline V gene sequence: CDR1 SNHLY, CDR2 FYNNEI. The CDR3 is CASRPGLLKETQYF. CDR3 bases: TGTGCCAGCAGACCGGGACTATTAAAAGAGACCCAGTACTTC.

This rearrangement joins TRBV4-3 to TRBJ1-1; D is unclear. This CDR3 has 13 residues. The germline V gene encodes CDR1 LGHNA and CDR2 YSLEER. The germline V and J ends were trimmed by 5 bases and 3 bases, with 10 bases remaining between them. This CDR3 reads CASSDRDYTEAFF. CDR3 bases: TGCGCCAGCAGCGACCGCGACTACACTGAAGCTTTCTTT.

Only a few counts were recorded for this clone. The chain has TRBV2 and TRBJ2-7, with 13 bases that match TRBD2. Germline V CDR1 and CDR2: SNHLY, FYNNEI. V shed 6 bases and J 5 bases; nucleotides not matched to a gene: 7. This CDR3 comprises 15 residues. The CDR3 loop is CASSDELAGGHEQYF. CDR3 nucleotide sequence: TGTGCCAGCAGCGACGAACTAGCGGGAGGGCACGAGCAGTACTTC.

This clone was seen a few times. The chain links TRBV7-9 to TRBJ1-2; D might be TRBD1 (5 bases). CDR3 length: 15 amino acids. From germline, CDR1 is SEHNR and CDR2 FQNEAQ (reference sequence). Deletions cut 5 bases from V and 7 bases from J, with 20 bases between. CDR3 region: CASSHSGSGVLGYTF. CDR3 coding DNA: TGTGCCAGCAGCCACTCTGGGTCGGGGGTCCTTGGCTACACCTTC.

The CDR3 region has the DNA TGTGCCAGCCGGGAGGACCGCTACTCTAACGAGCAGTACTTC. This translates into CASREDRYSNEQYF. This sequence joins TRBV2 and TRBJ2-7, with TRBD2 matching over 7 bases. This CDR3 comprises 14 residues. Trimming took 8 bases from V and 5 from J; bases not matched to a gene: 12. Per germline, CDR1 SNHLY and CDR2 FYNNEI.

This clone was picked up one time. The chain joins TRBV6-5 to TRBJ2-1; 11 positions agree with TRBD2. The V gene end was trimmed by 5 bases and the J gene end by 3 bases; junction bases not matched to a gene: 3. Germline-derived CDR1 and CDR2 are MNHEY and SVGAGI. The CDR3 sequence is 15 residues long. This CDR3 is CASSLSGRGYNEQFF. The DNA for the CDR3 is TGTGCCAGCAGTCTTAGCGGGAGGGGCTACAATGAGCAGTTCTTC.

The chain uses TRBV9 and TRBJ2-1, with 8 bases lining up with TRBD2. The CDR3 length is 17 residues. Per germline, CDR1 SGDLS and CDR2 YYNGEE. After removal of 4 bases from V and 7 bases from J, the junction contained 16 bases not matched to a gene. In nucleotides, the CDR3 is TGTGCCAGCAGCTCCCGGTTGGGGGCGGGAGGAGGGAATGAGCAGTTCTTC. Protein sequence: CASSSRLGAGGGNEQFF. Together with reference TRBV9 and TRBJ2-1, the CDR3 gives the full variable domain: DSGVTQTPKHLITATGQRVTLRCSPRSGDLSVYWYQQSLDQGLQFLIQYYNGEERAKGNILERFSAQQFPDLHSELNLSSLELGDSALYFCASSSRLGAGGGNEQFFGPGTRLTVL.

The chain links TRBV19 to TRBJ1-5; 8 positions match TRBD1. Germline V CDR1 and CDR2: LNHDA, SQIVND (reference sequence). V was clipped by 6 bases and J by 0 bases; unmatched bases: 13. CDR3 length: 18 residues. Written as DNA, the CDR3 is TGTGCCAGTAGCCCACGCGGGCAGGGGGCGAGTAGCAATCAGCCCCAGCATTTT. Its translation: CASSPRGQGASSNQPQHF.

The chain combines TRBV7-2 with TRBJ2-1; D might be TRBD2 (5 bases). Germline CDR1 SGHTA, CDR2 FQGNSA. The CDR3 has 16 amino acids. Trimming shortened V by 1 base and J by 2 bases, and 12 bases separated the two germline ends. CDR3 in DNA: TGTGCCAGCAGCTTAGGAGGCGGGCCAGCCTACAATGAGCAGTTCTTC. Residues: CASSLGGGPAYNEQFF.

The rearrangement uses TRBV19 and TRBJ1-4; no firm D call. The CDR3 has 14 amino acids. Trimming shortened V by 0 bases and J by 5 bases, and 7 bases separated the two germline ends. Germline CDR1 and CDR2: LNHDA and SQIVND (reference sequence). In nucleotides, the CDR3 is TGTGCCAGTAGTATAGATTCGGAGAATGAAAAACTGTTTTTT. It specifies CASSIDSENEKLFF.

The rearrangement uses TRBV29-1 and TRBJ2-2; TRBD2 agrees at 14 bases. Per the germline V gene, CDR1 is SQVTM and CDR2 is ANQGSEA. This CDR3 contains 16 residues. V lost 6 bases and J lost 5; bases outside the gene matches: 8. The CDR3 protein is CSVVGLAGGWTGELFF. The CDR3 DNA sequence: TGCAGCGTCGTTGGACTAGCGGGAGGTTGGACCGGGGAGCTGTTTTTT.

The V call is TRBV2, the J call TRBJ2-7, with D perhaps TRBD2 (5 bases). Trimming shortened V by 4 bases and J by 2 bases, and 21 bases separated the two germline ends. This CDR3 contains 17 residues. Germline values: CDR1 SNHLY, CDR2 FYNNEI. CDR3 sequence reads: CASSGILRVTAPYEQYF. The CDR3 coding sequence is TGTGCCAGCAGTGGAATCTTGAGGGTAACCGCTCCCTACGAGCAGTACTTC.

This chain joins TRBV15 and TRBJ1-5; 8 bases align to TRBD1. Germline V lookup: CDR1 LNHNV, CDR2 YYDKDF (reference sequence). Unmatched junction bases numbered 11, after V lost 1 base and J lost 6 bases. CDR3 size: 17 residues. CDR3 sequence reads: CATSRAWATGTGQPQHF. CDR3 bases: TGTGCCACCAGCAGAGCGTGGGCGACAGGGACAGGTCAGCCCCAGCATTTT.

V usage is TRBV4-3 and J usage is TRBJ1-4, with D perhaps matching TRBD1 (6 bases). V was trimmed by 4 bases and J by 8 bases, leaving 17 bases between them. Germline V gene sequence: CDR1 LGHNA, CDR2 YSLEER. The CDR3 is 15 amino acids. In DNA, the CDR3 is TGCGCCAGCAGCCCCCAACCGGCCACAGGGGAAAAACTGTTTTTT. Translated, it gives CASSPQPATGEKLFF.

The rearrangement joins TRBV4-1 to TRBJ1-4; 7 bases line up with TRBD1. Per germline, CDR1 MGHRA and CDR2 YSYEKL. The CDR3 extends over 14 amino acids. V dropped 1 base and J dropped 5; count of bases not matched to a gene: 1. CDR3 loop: CASSQGGQNEKLFF. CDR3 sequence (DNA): TGCGCCAGCAGCCAAGGGGGACAGAATGAAAAACTGTTTTTT.

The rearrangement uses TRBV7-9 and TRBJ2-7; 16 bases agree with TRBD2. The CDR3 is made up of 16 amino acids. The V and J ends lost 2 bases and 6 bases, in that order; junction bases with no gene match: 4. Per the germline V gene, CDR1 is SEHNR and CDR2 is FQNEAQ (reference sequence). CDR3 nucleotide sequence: TGTGCCAGCAGCTTACCAGGGACTAGCGGGAGGGGCGAGCAGTACTTC. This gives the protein CASSLPGTSGRGEQYF.

CDR3 residues: CASSPSYNEQFF. The DNA of the CDR3 is TGTGCCAGCAGTCCCAGCTACAATGAGCAGTTCTTC. The rearrangement uses TRBV27 and TRBJ2-1; unclear D gene. Trimming left V 5 bases short and J 3 bases short, with 5 bases between. This CDR3 has 12 residues. The germline gives CDR1 MNHEY, CDR2 SMNVEV (reference sequence).